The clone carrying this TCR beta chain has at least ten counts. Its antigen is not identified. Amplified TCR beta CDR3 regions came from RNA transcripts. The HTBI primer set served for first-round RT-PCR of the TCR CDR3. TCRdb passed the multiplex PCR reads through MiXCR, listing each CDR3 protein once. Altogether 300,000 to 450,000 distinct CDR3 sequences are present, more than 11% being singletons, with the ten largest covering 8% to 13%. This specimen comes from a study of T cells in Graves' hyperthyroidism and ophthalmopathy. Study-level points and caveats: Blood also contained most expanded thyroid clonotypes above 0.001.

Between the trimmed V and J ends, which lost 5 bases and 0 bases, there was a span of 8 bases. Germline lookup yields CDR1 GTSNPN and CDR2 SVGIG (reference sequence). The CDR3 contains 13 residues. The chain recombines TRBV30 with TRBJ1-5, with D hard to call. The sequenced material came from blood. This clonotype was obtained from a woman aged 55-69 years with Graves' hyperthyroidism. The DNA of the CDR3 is TGTGCCTGGGGCAAGGATAGCAATCAGCCCCAGCATTTT. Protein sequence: CAWGKDSNQPQHF.